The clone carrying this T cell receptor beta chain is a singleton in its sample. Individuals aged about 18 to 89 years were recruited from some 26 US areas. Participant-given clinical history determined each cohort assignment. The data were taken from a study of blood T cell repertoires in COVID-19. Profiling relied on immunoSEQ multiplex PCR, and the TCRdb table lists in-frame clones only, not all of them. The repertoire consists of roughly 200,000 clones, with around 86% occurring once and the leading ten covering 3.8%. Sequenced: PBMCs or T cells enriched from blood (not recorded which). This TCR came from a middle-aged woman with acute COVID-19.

As DNA, the CDR3 is TGTGCCAGCAGACGCTGGGAGGGACGGGAGCAGTACTTC. This encodes CASRRWEGREQYF. The V call is TRBV5-8, the J call TRBJ2-7, with 7 nucleotides matching TRBD2. J lost 7 bases, V lost 5 bases, and 9 bases had no gene match. This CDR3 spans 13 amino acids. The germline CDR1 and CDR2 sequences are SGHTS and YDEGEE.